This T cell receptor beta chain was captured by sequencing in a study of shared clonotypes between healthy human individuals. CDR3 size: 14 residues. Germline assignment: CDR1 MNHEY and CDR2 SVGAGI. After removal of 4 bases from V and 7 bases from J, the junction contained 6 bases not matched to a gene. Sequencing was performed with immunoSEQ multiplex PCR; in TCRdb, only in-frame clones are kept and a portion is missing. Of about 1.5 million clones in the sample, approximately 96% were seen once. The chain carries TRBV6-5 and TRBJ2-1; 8 bases align to TRBD1. The receptor was isolated from a man aged 25-45 years in good health. The sample comprised naive CD4+ T cells sorted from blood. Subset here: CD45RA+ positively selected. As DNA, the CDR3 is TGTGCCAGCAGTTCCCGGGACAGGATAAATGAGCAGTTCTTC. Translating it yields CASSSRDRINEQFF.